The 24 T cell receptor beta chains presented below share a single source sample, sequenced in a study of tumor-infiltrating lymphocytes in primary liver carcinoma. Total RNA and DNA came together from approximately 20-30 mg of bulk tissue without cell sorting. A constant-region primer primed TCR beta cDNA synthesis from around 500 ng of total RNA. Three rounds of nested multiplex PCR with slightly modified ARM-PCR produced TCR beta libraries. With TRBV1-TRBV30 forward primers and a C-beta reverse primer, the first two PCR rounds were run for about 10 cycles each. MiXCR, applied by TCRdb to the multiplex PCR reads, yields one record per CDR3 protein. The sample comprises 100,000 or so distinct CDR3 sequences, around 84% of which are singletons, and roughly a fifth rests with the top ten. Specimen: liver tumor tissue from sampling region 3. Regarding subset: tumor region T3, left-lateral pole. The origin of the receptors is a man aged 35 to 55 with primary liver carcinoma and hepatitis B virus infection.

The chain links TRBV29-1 to TRBJ2-2; 8 nucleotides line up with TRBD1. Trimming removed 1 base from V and 3 bases from J; junction bases left unmatched: 7. CDR1 and CDR2 (germline): SQVTM, ANQGSEA. CDR3 length: 16 amino acids. In DNA, the CDR3 is TGCAGCGTTGAAGGGTTGGACAGGGTAGACACCGGGGAGCTGTTTTTT. It is translated as CSVEGLDRVDTGELFF.

Worth noting for this clonotype: The CDR3 does not end in the conserved phenylalanine or tryptophan, so this is likely a read error. The CDR3 region has the DNA TGTGCCAGCAGCTTCAGCGGGGGTCAAGAGAGCCAGTACCTC. Protein: CASSFSGGQESQYL. The chain recombines TRBV11-2 with TRBJ2-5; the match to TRBD2 covers 8 bases. This CDR3 region has 14 residues. Germline lookup yields CDR1 SGHAT and CDR2 FQNNGV.

On this clonotype itself: One end of the junction does not line up with germline, which may come from a read error. V usage is TRBV20-1 and J usage is TRBJ1-1, with D maybe TRBD1 (6 bases). The CDR3 consists of 13 residues. The germline V gene has CDR1 DFQATT and CDR2 SNEGSKA (reference sequence). The DNA for the CDR3 is TGCAGTGCTAAATCGGGACACCGCACTGAAGCTATCTTT. This sequence encodes CSAKSGHRTEAIF.

The table lists this clonotype with a few counts. V usage is TRBV6-1 and J usage is TRBJ2-1; the D gene is possibly TRBD2 (6 bases). CDR1 is MNHNS and CDR2 is SASEGT in the germline V gene. This CDR3 is built from 14 residues. V lost 6 bases, J lost 7 bases, and 16 bases lay in between. CDR3 sequence (DNA): TGTGCCAGCAGAGGCTATAACGGGAGAAATGAGCAGTTCTTC. Protein sequence: CASRGYNGRNEQFF.

The gene calls are TRBV29-1 and TRBJ2-4; 8 bases line up with TRBD1. J gave up 5 bases and V 4 bases, and 10 bases lay outside the gene matches. Germline V gene lookup returns CDR1 SQVTM and CDR2 ANQGSEA. The CDR3 has 15 amino acids. The CDR3 spells CSVVVGDRGENIQYF. In nucleotides, the CDR3 is TGCAGCGTTGTCGTAGGAGACAGGGGCGAAAACATTCAGTACTTC.

With regard to this clonotype: At one end, the junction sequence differs from germline, possibly due to a read error. The rearrangement links TRBV29-1 to TRBJ2-7; D gene ambiguous. The germline V gene has CDR1 SQVTM and CDR2 ANQGSEA. There are 12 residues in the CDR3. CDR3 coding DNA: TGCACCGTTACCTCGAGTTCCTACGGGCAGTACTTC. This gives the protein CTVTSSSYGQYF.

To note about this clonotype: The conserved phenylalanine or tryptophan normally closing the CDR3 is absent here, so this likely arose from a read error. The J gene is TRBJ1-1, the V gene TRBV29-1; 9 bases fit TRBD1. The CDR3 consists of 12 residues. Per the germline V gene, CDR1 is SQVTM and CDR2 is ANQGSEA. J lost 6 bases, V lost 6 bases, and 5 bases had no gene match. CDR3 loop: CSVSRDRAEAFS. CDR3 coding DNA: TGCAGCGTCTCTCGGGACAGGGCTGAAGCTTTCTCT.

As concerns this clonotype: The junction and the germline gene differ at one end; a read error may be behind it. The V gene is TRBV7-3, the J gene TRBJ2-7, with TRBD2 matching 12 bases. Germline-derived CDR1 and CDR2 are SGHTA and FQGTGA. The CDR3 extends over 15 amino acids. The CDR3 reads CANSPASGRAYEHYF. The DNA of the CDR3 is TGTGCCAACAGTCCCGCTAGCGGGAGGGCCTACGAGCATTACTTC.

For this clonotype: One end of the junction varies from germline; a read error may be responsible. J is TRBJ2-2 and V is TRBV12-3 or TRBV12-4; a weak D match, TRBD2 (6 bases). This CDR3 has 15 amino acids. DNA for the CDR3: TGTGTCAGCACCCCATTAGCGGCCCTCGGCTGGGAGCTGTTTTTT. It specifies CVSTPLAALGWELFF.

As to this clonotype: The junction and the germline gene differ at one end; a read error may be behind it. The V and J genes are TRBV29-1 and TRBJ2-3; D unresolved. This CDR3 has 14 amino acids. Germline V gives CDR1 SQVTM, CDR2 ANQGSEA. The CDR3 here is CNVKGRTPTDPQYF. As DNA, the CDR3 is TGTAACGTAAAGGGTAGAACCCCCACAGATCCGCAGTATTTT.

Comment on this clonotype: No conserved phenylalanine or tryptophan ends this CDR3, so it is likely a read error. J is TRBJ1-5 and V is TRBV5-4, with unresolved D. This CDR3 is 14 amino acids long. The germline V and J ends were trimmed by 4 bases and 0 bases, with 8 bases remaining between them. Germline lookup yields CDR1 SGHNT and CDR2 YYREEE (reference sequence). CDR3 coding DNA: TGTGCCAGCAGCCCAGGACTTAGCAATCAGCCCCAGCATTCT. Translating it yields CASSPGLSNQPQHS.

Regarding this clonotype: Compared with germline, one end of the junction differs, possibly owing to a read error. This rearrangement joins TRBV12-3 or TRBV12-4 to TRBJ2-3; the match to TRBD1 covers 12 bases. The CDR3 length is 13 residues. CDR3 loop: CVSRGTGGYTQYF. CDR3 DNA: TGTGTCAGTAGGGGGACAGGGGGCTATACGCAATATTTT.

This clonotype was picked up one time. The chain carries TRBV11-1 and TRBJ2-3; D is possibly TRBD1 or TRBD2 (5 bases each). Germline-derived CDR1 and CDR2 are SGHAT and FQDESV (reference sequence). The CDR3 is 19 amino acids. V shed 4 bases and J shed 5 bases, with 28 bases lying between them. The CDR3 nucleotides read TGTGCCAGCAGCTCTGGGGGAAGCTCTGTTAGAGTCCGCATAGATACGCAGTATTTT. As protein: CASSSGGSSVRVRIDTQYF. Full variable domain (rest looked up from reference TRBV11-1 and TRBJ2-3): EAEVAQSPRYKITEKSQAVAFWCDPISGHATLYWYRQILGQGPELLVQFQDESVVDDSQLPKDRFSAERLKGVDSTLKIQPAELGDSAMYLCASSSGGSSVRVRIDTQYFGPGTRLTVL.

With respect to this clonotype: The conserved phenylalanine or tryptophan is not found at the CDR3 terminus, so this likely reflects a read error. The DNA is left out, because the CDR3 cannot be placed on it with certainty; the CDR3 is given as TCRdb lists it. The chain uses TRBV6-5 and TRBJ2-1; the table's D call TRBD1 went unverified against the DNA. Germline-derived CDR1 and CDR2 are MNHEY and SVGAGI. Termini included, the CDR3 measures 12 amino acids. This chain's CDR3 is CASRQEWNEQFS.

On this clonotype: At one end, the junction sequence differs from germline, possibly due to a read error. J is TRBJ1-1 and V is TRBV11-2, with D perhaps TRBD1 (5 bases). Per the germline V gene, CDR1 is SGHAT and CDR2 is FQNNGV. The CDR3 is 15 amino acids. This CDR3 is CTSSLNRGPTGEAFF. CDR3 nucleotides: TGTACCAGCAGCTTAAATCGGGGCCCGACTGGTGAAGCTTTCTTT. The variable domain in full, with the rest retrieved from reference TRBV11-2 and TRBJ1-1, is EAGVAQSPRYKIIEKRQSVAFWCNPISGHATLYWYQQILGQGPKLLIQFQNNGVVDDSQLPKDRFSAERLKGVDSTLKIQPAKLEDSAVYLCTSSLNRGPTGEAFFGQGTRLTVV.

About this clonotype: It is likely a read error, because the conserved phenylalanine at the end of the CDR3 is missing. V usage is TRBV29-1 and J usage is TRBJ2-3; D tentatively fits TRBD1 or TRBD2 (5 bases each). Germline V lookup: CDR1 SQVTM, CDR2 ANQGSEA. This CDR3 has 15 residues. CDR3 in DNA: TGCAGTGTTGAGGGCAGGGCCGGCATCACGGATATGCAGTATCTT. Translating it yields CSVEGRAGITDMQYL.

As to this clonotype: Compared with germline, one end of the junction differs, possibly owing to a read error. The chain recombines TRBV29-1 with TRBJ1-2; no clear D gene. Germline V gene sequence: CDR1 SQVTM, CDR2 ANQGSEA. The CDR3 consists of 14 residues. The DNA of the CDR3 is TGCGGCGTTGACGAGAGCCGCAGGTCATACGGCTACACCTTC. Translating it yields CGVDESRRSYGYTF.

As for this clonotype: A much larger clone is a single base away; this may be a read error. V gene TRBV4-2 combines with J gene TRBJ2-5; D unresolved. V lost 0 bases to trimming and J lost 7 bases, with 15 bases between them. Germline CDR1 and CDR2: LGHNA and YNFKEQ. This CDR3 comprises 15 residues. CDR3 in amino acids: CASSQDNEASGTQYF. In DNA form, the CDR3 reads TGTGCCAGCAGCCAAGACAATGAGGCTAGTGGGACCCAGTACTTC.

Remarks on this clonotype: Germline is not matched at one junction end, which may reflect a read error. The V gene is TRBV6-2 or TRBV6-3, the J gene TRBJ1-2; D is ambiguous. Germline CDR1 reads MNHEY; CDR2 reads SVGEGT. This CDR3 has 13 amino acids. CDR3 protein: CGSNAGTAYGYTF. DNA for the CDR3: TGTGGCAGCAACGCCGGAACAGCCTATGGCTACACCTTC.

As regards this clonotype: The junction departs from germline at one end; a sequencing error may be responsible. The genes are TRBV11-1 and TRBJ2-3; weak D call: TRBD2 (5 bases). Germline-derived CDR1 and CDR2 are SGHAT and FQDESV (reference sequence). The CDR3 has 15 amino acids. CDR3 nucleotides: TGTGCCTGCAGTTTGCCGAAGGAGGGCACAGATACGCAGTATTTT. It is translated as CACSLPKEGTDTQYF.

The chain is built from TRBV10-3 and TRBJ2-7, with D tentatively TRBD2 (7 bases). Germline V lookup: CDR1 ENHRY, CDR2 SYGVKD. The CDR3 loop spans 14 amino acids. The germline V and J ends were trimmed by 8 bases and 9 bases, with 23 bases remaining between them. The CDR3 loop reads CAIEKGGQGFGQYF. In DNA, the CDR3 is TGTGCCATCGAAAAGGGGGGGCAGGGGTTCGGGCAGTACTTC.

Concerning this clonotype itself: The CDR3 does not close with the conserved phenylalanine or tryptophan, likely indicating a read error. The chain combines TRBV5-4 with TRBJ2-1; D gene ambiguous. The better agreement between TRBJ2-7 and the DNA end casts doubt on the J call. Germline assignment: CDR1 SGHNT and CDR2 YYREEE (reference sequence). CDR3 length: 12 residues. The CDR3 spells CASSPSLGEQYS. For the CDR3, the DNA is TGTGCCAGCAGCCCCTCGCTGGGCGAGCAGTACTCC.

The chain recombines TRBV4-1 with TRBJ2-5, with D perhaps TRBD1 or TRBD2 (6 bases each). This CDR3 contains 17 residues. The germline gives CDR1 MGHRA, CDR2 YSYEKL. V was cut by 6 bases and J by 2 bases, with 22 bases left in between. The CDR3 DNA reads TGCGCCAGCAGTCATGACCACGACGGAGGGGGGCAAGAGACCCAGTACTTC. This encodes CASSHDHDGGGQETQYF.

This chain joins TRBV6-5 and TRBJ2-2; D ambiguous. This CDR3 has 20 amino acids. CDR1 is MNHEY and CDR2 is SVGAGI in the germline V gene. Trimming pared 2 bases from V and 2 bases from J, leaving 24 bases between. The CDR3 region has the DNA TGTGCCAGCAGTTACCGCCGGAATGACTGGCGTGCTACTAACACCGGGGAGCTGTTTTTT. Translating gives CASSYRRNDWRATNTGELFF.